These T cell receptor beta chains were read from a single sample in a study of preoperative IRX-2 immunotherapy in early breast cancer. TCRdb's copy holds only in-frame clones and misses some; the assay was immunoSEQ multiplex PCR. The profile shows about 2,000 clones, 67% of them singletons. This sample comprised tumor tissue, obtained before IRX-2 immunotherapy. These receptors came from a human donor with breast cancer. The CDR3 runs from the conserved cysteine through the conserved F or W. D genes are given only for firm matches. Rows give clone size only sometimes, using once, few, many, or a class for an expanded clone.

size: -
V: TRBV10-2
J: TRBJ1-1
D: -
DNA: TGCGCCAGCAGTGAGTCCCAGGGCACTGAAGCTTTCTTT
CDR3: CASSESQGTEAFF

size: few
V: TRBV29-1
J: TRBJ1-4
D: -
DNA: TGCAGCGTTGGTTACAGTAATGAAAAACTGTTTTTT
CDR3: CSVGYSNEKLFF

size: -
V: TRBV12-5
J: TRBJ2-3
D: TRBD2
DNA: TGTGCCAGCGGTTACGGGGGGGCAGCGGATACGCAGTATTTT
CDR3: CASGYGGAADTQYF

size: once
V: TRBV28
J: TRBJ1-1
D: -
DNA: TGTGCCAGCAGTTTCAATCGGGGTAGAGCTTTCTTT
CDR3: CASSFNRGRAFF

size: large
V: TRBV6-8
J: TRBJ1-5
D: -
DNA: TGTGCCAGCAAGCCCGACAGTAATAGCAATCAGCCCCAGCATTTT
CDR3: CASKPDSNSNQPQHF

size: -
V: TRBV19
J: TRBJ1-2
D: TRBD1
DNA: TGTGCCAGTAGACGGACAGGTAGTGGCTACACCTTC
CDR3: CASRRTGSGYTF

size: -
V: TRBV6-8
J: TRBJ2-2
D: -
DNA: TGTGCCAGCAGACTCTCGGGACCGGGGGTAAAATTCATCGGGGAGCTGTTTTTT
CDR3: CASRLSGPGVKFIGELFF

size: large
V: TRBV6-8
J: TRBJ2-6
D: -
DNA: TGTGCCAGCAGTTTGCGGAGGAGCTCTGGGGCCAACGTCCTGACTTTC
CDR3: CASSLRRSSGANVLTF

size: -
V: TRBV6-8
J: TRBJ1-6
D: -
DNA: TGTGCCAGCAAGGGAGCAGGGCTCCCGTCACCCCTCCACTTT
CDR3: CASKGAGLPSPLHF

size: -
V: TRBV6-8
J: TRBJ1-6
D: TRBD1
DNA: TGTGCCAGCAGTTACGCAAGGACAGGGGGGAATTCACCCCTCCACTTT
CDR3: CASSYARTGGNSPLHF

size: -
V: TRBV6-8
J: TRBJ1-1
D: TRBD1
DNA: TGTGCCAGCAGTCCCGGGGGGGCAGGGGGCACTGAAGCTTTCTTT
CDR3: CASSPGGAGGTEAFF

size: -
V: TRBV6-8
J: TRBJ2-3
D: TRBD2
DNA: TGTGCCATCCGGGGACTAGCTACAGATACGCAGTATTTT
CDR3: CAIRGLATDTQYF

size: -
V: TRBV19
J: TRBJ1-1
D: -
DNA: TGTGCCGTTAGGTTGGCAGGGAGCACTGAAGCTTTCTTT
CDR3: CAVRLAGSTEAFF

size: -
V: TRBV28
J: TRBJ1-4
D: -
DNA: TGTGCCAGCAGTTTATCCTCCAGACGTGGGGTGTTTTTT
CDR3: CASSLSSRRGVFF

size: -
V: TRBV6-7
J: TRBJ2-3
D: -
DNA: TGTGCCAGCAGTAGCGCAGATACGCAGTATTTT
CDR3: CASSSADTQYF

size: large
V: TRBV11-3
J: TRBJ1-5
D: -
DNA: TGTGCCAGCAGCTTGGCATCCATTCATAGCAATCAGCCCCAGCATTTT
CDR3: CASSLASIHSNQPQHF

size: -
V: TRBV29-1
J: TRBJ2-1
D: TRBD2
DNA: TGCAGCTTGAGCCCCAGCGGGGGGGTGGGTGAGCAGTTCTTC
CDR3: CSLSPSGGVGEQFF

size: -
V: TRBV2
J: TRBJ2-7
D: TRBD2
DNA: TGTGCCAGTCGTCGCGGGACTAGCGGGGGGGCCGCCTACGAGCAGTACTTC
CDR3: CASRRGTSGGAAYEQYF

size: -
V: TRBV11-3
J: TRBJ1-1
D: -
DNA: TGTGCCAGCAGCTTGGACGGTCTTAGCACTGAAGCTTTCTTT
CDR3: CASSLDGLSTEAFF

size: -
V: TRBV29-1
J: TRBJ1-1
D: -
DNA: TGCAGCGTTGGGGCAGGTGGCGGGAGCACTGAAGCTTTCTTT
CDR3: CSVGAGGGSTEAFF

size: -
V: TRBV14
J: TRBJ1-6
D: TRBD1
DNA: TGTGCCAGCAGCCGGGACAGGGGGTATTCACCCCTCCACTTT
CDR3: CASSRDRGYSPLHF

size: -
V: TRBV6-8
J: TRBJ1-4
D: -
DNA: TGTGCCAGCAGTTATGATCCAACGAAACTCGACAAGGCTAATGAAAAACTGTTTTTT
CDR3: CASSYDPTKLDKANEKLFF

size: few
V: TRBV30
J: TRBJ2-5
D: -
DNA: TGTGCCTGGAGTGTAGCAGCGACCCAGTACTTC
CDR3: CAWSVAATQYF

size: -
V: TRBV15
J: TRBJ2-3
D: -
DNA: TGTGCCACCAGCAGGGAGGGAGGATTCGGAACAGATACGCAGTATTTT
CDR3: CATSREGGFGTDTQYF

size: -
V: TRBV11-3
J: TRBJ2-7
D: TRBD2
DNA: TGTGCCAGCAGCTCAACGATCGGGACTAGCGGGGGGGTTCTTTACGAGCAGTACTTC
CDR3: CASSSTIGTSGGVLYEQYF

size: -
V: TRBV6-8
J: TRBJ2-5
D: -
DNA: TGTGCCAGCAGTTACGGACAGAGCAAAGAGACCCAGTACTTC
CDR3: CASSYGQSKETQYF

size: once
V: TRBV11-3
J: TRBJ2-1
D: TRBD2
DNA: TGTGCCAGCAGCCTTAGCGGGGGGGCCTTTAATGAGCAGTTCTTC
CDR3: CASSLSGGAFNEQFF

size: -
V: TRBV11-3
J: TRBJ1-1
D: TRBD1
DNA: TGTGCCAGCAGCTTAAGAAATACAGGGGAGAGGGGAGCTTTCTTT
CDR3: CASSLRNTGERGAFF

size: -
V: TRBV7-6
J: TRBJ2-5
D: TRBD2
DNA: TGTGCCAGCAGCTTAAATAGCGGGGGGGCTTGGACCCAGTACTTC
CDR3: CASSLNSGGAWTQYF

size: -
V: TRBV14
J: TRBJ2-1
D: TRBD2
DNA: TGTGCCAGCAGCCAAGTGAGCGGGGGGTTCGGTGAGCAGTTCTTC
CDR3: CASSQVSGGFGEQFF

size: -
V: TRBV19
J: TRBJ1-1
D: -
DNA: TGTGCCAGTAGGGGACCCAGGGGTGGTGGGAACACTGAAGCTTTCTTT
CDR3: CASRGPRGGGNTEAFF

size: -
V: TRBV6-8
J: TRBJ1-2
D: TRBD1
DNA: TGTGCCATCGGCGGACAGGGGGCGCGGTTGGATGGCTACACCTTC
CDR3: CAIGGQGARLDGYTF

size: -
V: TRBV10-2
J: TRBJ1-5
D: -
DNA: TGCGCCAGCAGTGTCCTTGATCAGCCCCAGCATTTT
CDR3: CASSVLDQPQHF

size: -
V: TRBV6-8
J: TRBJ1-2
D: -
DNA: TGTGCCAGCAGTAGCAGAGCTGCGGGCGCGGGCGGCTACACCTTC
CDR3: CASSSRAAGAGGYTF

size: -
V: TRBV6-8
J: TRBJ1-1
D: -
DNA: TGTGCCAGCATGCGGGCGGTGAACACTGAAGCTTTCTTT
CDR3: CASMRAVNTEAFF

size: -
V: TRBV10-1
J: TRBJ1-2
D: -
DNA: TGCGCCAGCACGGGAAACTATGGCTACACCTTC
CDR3: CASTGNYGYTF

size: -
V: TRBV5-1
J: TRBJ1-2
D: TRBD1
DNA: TGCGCCAGCAGCTTTACAGGGGCGGACAAAGGCGACTATGGCTACACCTTC
CDR3: CASSFTGADKGDYGYTF

size: -
V: TRBV28
J: TRBJ1-5
D: -
DNA: TGTGCCAGCAGTGCAAGTGGGCAGCCCCAGCATTTT
CDR3: CASSASGQPQHF

size: -
V: TRBV19
J: TRBJ1-1
D: -
DNA: TGTGCCAGTAGTCCTGGTACAGGGAAAGCTTTCTTT
CDR3: CASSPGTGKAFF

size: few
V: TRBV11-3
J: TRBJ1-1
D: -
DNA: TGTGCCAGCAGCTTAGATCTACAGGTTGGAACTGAAGCTTTCTTT
CDR3: CASSLDLQVGTEAFF

size: -
V: TRBV12-5
J: TRBJ2-2
D: -
DNA: TGTGCTAGTGGTCCCCCCGACAGTACCGGGGAGCTGTTTTTT
CDR3: CASGPPDSTGELFF

size: -
V: TRBV6-8
J: TRBJ1-2
D: TRBD1
DNA: TGTGCCAGCAGTGGGAAACAGGGGTGGTCAGATGGCTACACCTTC
CDR3: CASSGKQGWSDGYTF

size: -
V: TRBV11-3
J: TRBJ2-5
D: -
DNA: TGTGCCAGCAGCTTAAACGACAGATTCTCAGAGACCCAGTACTTC
CDR3: CASSLNDRFSETQYF

size: few
V: TRBV10-3
J: TRBJ2-1
D: -
DNA: TGTGCCATCAGTGAGTCCCCCTTTGGGACAAACTACAATGAGCAGTTCTTC
CDR3: CAISESPFGTNYNEQFF

size: -
V: TRBV12-5
J: TRBJ2-1
D: -
DNA: TGTGCTAGTGGTTTGGTGGGCAGGGCCACCTACAATGAGCAGTTCTTC
CDR3: CASGLVGRATYNEQFF

size: -
V: TRBV15
J: TRBJ1-6
D: TRBD1
DNA: TGTGCCACCAGCAGAGATAGGGGGCAGGCAATGCGATCACCCCTCCACTTT
CDR3: CATSRDRGQAMRSPLHF